This T cell receptor beta chain comes out of a study of cytotoxic CD8 clonotypes in ibrutinib-treated CLL. Study at large: There were 11 relapsed/refractory patients and 15 treatment-naive patients, and under 18 were IGHV unmutated. The authors obtained response samples at a median of approximately 12 months of treatment, range 6 to 36.

General study results and limits: Private clonotypes, not public ones, expanded at ibrutinib response.

About this clone: Antigen specificity is unknown.

There are 15 residues in the CDR3. The germline V gene has CDR1 SGHRS and CDR2 YFSETQ. V trimming: 0 bases; J trimming: 6 bases; junction bases outside the gene matches: 7. Clones were sequenced by immunoSEQ multiplex PCR, and TCRdb holds only the in-frame ones, with some missing. The sample includes roughly 200,000 clones, approximately 79% of them seen just once. Sequenced material: PBMCs, taken after 12 months of ibrutinib treatment. The chain uses TRBV5-1 and TRBJ2-3, with 7 positions matching TRBD1. The TCR comes from a human donor with chronic lymphocytic leukemia. CDR3 loop: CASSLETGRGDTQYF. CDR3 bases: TGCGCCAGCAGCTTGGAGACAGGGCGTGGTGATACGCAGTATTTT.